These 26 T cell receptor beta chains came from one sample sequenced in a study of cytomegalovirus exposure and HLA in healthy donors. The study ran its PCR with 60 Vbeta and 13 Jbeta primers. Generated by immunoSEQ multiplex PCR, the TCRdb table keeps only in-frame clones and is missing some. Among about 120,000 clones listed, approximately 81% were seen once. The sequenced sample was PBMCs. Source of these receptors: a woman aged 40 to 49 in good health and CMV-seronegative.

The V and J genes are TRBV9 and TRBJ2-1; D may be TRBD1 (6 bases). V was cut by 2 bases and J by 8 bases, with 14 bases left in between. The V gene's germline CDR1 is SGDLS and CDR2 YYNGEE. The CDR3 length is 14 residues. CDR3 coding DNA: TGTGCCAGCAGCGTCGGGACAATTTTAGATGAGCAGTTCTTC. Residues: CASSVGTILDEQFF.

The chain's CDR3 is CASSQDQFVGTGVYEQYF. The DNA of the CDR3 is TGCGCCAGCAGCCAAGATCAGTTCGTCGGGACAGGGGTCTACGAGCAGTACTTC. The chain carries TRBV4-3 and TRBJ2-7; 10 bases match TRBD1. The CDR3 spans 18 residues. With V trimmed by 0 bases and J by 3 bases, 11 bases remained unmatched. The V gene's germline CDR1 is LGHNA and CDR2 YSLEER.

This chain uses TRBV28 with TRBJ2-3; 7 bases fit TRBD2. The CDR3 loop spans 17 amino acids. From germline, CDR1 is MDHEN and CDR2 SYDVKM. V shed 8 bases and J 4 bases; nucleotides not matched to a gene: 18. As DNA, the CDR3 is TGTGCCAGCCGGGGGGAAGCGGGAATTTCGTTTTCAGATACGCAGTATTTT. Translated, it gives CASRGEAGISFSDTQYF.

This clone was observed a single time. The rearrangement joins TRBV7-9 to TRBJ1-4, with a tentative D call TRBD1 (6 bases). Deletions cut 5 bases from V and 4 bases from J, with 20 bases between. The CDR3 consists of 17 residues. Per the germline V gene, CDR1 is SEHNR and CDR2 is FQNEAQ (reference sequence). CDR3 region: CASSPRWGGAGNEKLFF. DNA of the CDR3: TGTGCCAGCAGCCCTAGGTGGGGGGGGGCCGGTAATGAAAAACTGTTTTTT.

The chain couples TRBV28 to TRBJ2-7, with TRBD1 identical over 9 bases. The length of the CDR3 is 15 residues. Germline V gives CDR1 MDHEN, CDR2 SYDVKM. V was clipped by 4 bases and J by 7 bases; unmatched bases: 11. CDR3 sequence reads: CASSSRGDRVPEQYF. In nucleotides, the CDR3 is TGTGCCAGCAGTTCCAGGGGGGACAGGGTTCCAGAGCAGTACTTC. Supplemented by reference TRBV28 and TRBJ2-7, the full variable domain reads DVKVTQSSRYLVKRTGEKVFLECVQDMDHENMFWYRQDPGLGLRLIYFSYDVKMKEKGDIPEGYSVSREKKERFSLILESASTNQTSMYLCASSSRGDRVPEQYFGPGTRLTVT.

This chain connects TRBV5-1 to TRBJ2-3; tentative D call: TRBD2 (7 bases). CDR1 SGHRS and CDR2 YFSETQ come from the germline V gene. The CDR3 runs to 14 residues. Trimming left V 4 bases short and J 6 bases short, with 15 bases between. CDR3 DNA sequence: TGCGCCAGCAGCAGGGGGGGAGATACGGATACGCAGTATTTT. It translates to CASSRGGDTDTQYF.

The V gene is TRBV5-1, the J gene TRBJ2-7, with a possible D match to TRBD1 (6 bases). With 0 bases removed from V and 2 bases from J, the gap between germline ends came to 9 bases. The CDR3 covers 14 residues. The germline CDR1 and CDR2 sequences are SGHRS and YFSETQ. The CDR3 sequence is CASSLAGQTYEQYF. The DNA of the CDR3 is TGCGCCAGCAGCTTGGCTGGACAGACCTACGAGCAGTACTTC.

The CDR3 spells CASSDSLYEQYF. CDR3 bases: TGCGCCAGCAGTGACTCTTTGTACGAGCAGTACTTC. The chain is built from TRBV10-2 and TRBJ2-7; no definite D call. The V end lost 3 bases, the J end lost 4 bases, and 7 bases lay between the germline ends. Germline V CDR1 and CDR2: WSHSY, SAAADI. The CDR3 length is 12 residues.

The J gene is TRBJ1-2, the V gene TRBV30; a weak D match, TRBD1 (6 bases). Looked up from germline, CDR1 is GTSNPN and CDR2 is SVGIG (reference sequence). V was cut by 3 bases and J by 6 bases, with 20 bases left in between. The CDR3 is 15 residues long. CDR3 amino acids: CAWSHVGGGDHGYTF. DNA for the CDR3: TGTGCCTGGAGCCACGTGGGGGGGGGCGATCATGGCTACACCTTC.

This chain links TRBV2 with TRBJ1-2; no firm D call. The CDR3 loop spans 14 amino acids. Germline CDR1 is SNHLY and CDR2 is FYNNEI. V was trimmed by 4 bases and J by 1 base, leaving 10 bases between them. The CDR3 DNA reads TGTGCCAGCAGTGTGCAGGAAATTAACTATGGCTACACCTTC. It encodes CASSVQEINYGYTF.

V usage is TRBV7-9 and J usage is TRBJ2-5; no clear D gene. TRBJ2-7 matches the DNA end more closely, so the J call is doubtful. The germline gives CDR1 SEHNR, CDR2 FQNEAQ (reference sequence). The CDR3 has 12 residues. Here the CDR3 reads CASSTVTYEQYF. In DNA, the CDR3 is TGTGCCAGCAGTACAGTGACCTACGAGCAGTACTTC.

Note on this clone: Different DNA sequences within this sample yield the same CDR3. The chain's CDR3 is CASSLLGGNTEAFF. CDR3 bases: TGTGCCAGCAGTTTACTCGGGGGGAACACTGAAGCTTTCTTT. V usage is TRBV27 and J usage is TRBJ1-1; tentatively, D is TRBD1 (5 bases). The CDR3 loop spans 14 amino acids. Germline lookup yields CDR1 MNHEY and CDR2 SMNVEV (reference sequence). V was pared by 2 bases and J by 1 base, with 8 bases between.

The V call is TRBV4-1, the J call TRBJ2-1; possible D gene TRBD2, 7 bases. Germline CDR1 and CDR2: MGHRA and YSYEKL. V was trimmed by 1 base and J by 8 bases, leaving 18 bases between them. The CDR3 length is 16 residues. The DNA of the CDR3 is TGCGCCAGCAGCCAAGCGGGGGGCCCTCTCTTCTATGAGCAGTTCTTC. Protein sequence: CASSQAGGPLFYEQFF.

This clone was counted a few times. The gene calls are TRBV5-1 and TRBJ2-2, with a tentative D call TRBD2 (5 bases). This CDR3 has 12 residues. Trimming stripped 4 bases from V and 8 bases from J, with 9 bases between. The V gene's germline CDR1 is SGHRS and CDR2 YFSETQ. CDR3 sequence reads: CASSGGLGELFF. In nucleotides, the CDR3 is TGCGCCAGCAGCGGCGGACTGGGGGAGCTGTTTTTT.

The V and J genes are TRBV7-2 and TRBJ2-5; D is possibly TRBD2 (6 bases). The CDR3 runs to 17 residues. V shed 4 bases and J shed 2 bases, with 20 bases lying between them. Germline-derived CDR1 and CDR2 are SGHTA and FQGNSA. For the CDR3, the DNA is TGTGCCAGCAGCTCGCCTACGGGCCGGCGGGAACAAGAGACCCAGTACTTC. Amino acid sequence: CASSSPTGRREQETQYF.

Comment on this clone: The sample contains more than one DNA sequence encoding this CDR3. This chain links TRBV27 with TRBJ2-7; 11 bases are shared with TRBD2. CDR1 and CDR2 (germline): MNHEY, SMNVEV (reference sequence). The V segment lost 9 bases and the J segment 5 bases; nucleotides outside the gene matches: 12. The CDR3 covers 15 residues. DNA of the CDR3: TGTGCCAGTAGTCCAACTAGCGGGAGTAACCACGAGCAGTACTTC. Its protein product is CASSPTSGSNHEQYF.

The V gene is TRBV7-8, the J gene TRBJ2-3, with TRBD1 matching over 10 bases. The CDR3 length is 14 residues. V shed 3 bases, J shed 6 bases, and the junction held 3 bases outside the gene matches. Germline V CDR1 and CDR2: SGHVS, FQNEAQ. CDR3 amino acids: CASSLTGGPDTQYF. The CDR3 DNA is TGTGCCAGCAGCTTGACAGGGGGCCCGGATACGCAGTATTTT.

This clone was seen a single time. The V gene is TRBV29-1, the J gene TRBJ2-4, with D perhaps matching TRBD2 (5 bases). This CDR3 has 12 residues. The V end was cut by 8 bases, the J end by 7 bases, with 15 bases between. Germline lookup yields CDR1 SQVTM and CDR2 ANQGSEA. CDR3 sequence: CSPPVRENIQYF. CDR3 nucleotide sequence: TGCAGCCCCCCCGTAAGGGAGAACATTCAGTACTTC.

A note on this clone: One end of the junction varies from germline; a read error may be responsible. The rearrangement joins TRBV7-7 to TRBJ1-5, with TRBD1 matching over 7 bases. CDR3 length: 19 amino acids. The germline CDR1 and CDR2 sequences are SSHAT and FNYEAQ (reference sequence). The DNA of the CDR3 is TGTGCTAGCAACACGTGCACGACCGACAGGGCGGTTATGAATCAGCCCCAGCATTTT. Its protein is CASNTCTTDRAVMNQPQHF.

This clone was counted only a few times. The chain links TRBV27 to TRBJ1-1; D unresolved. V lost 6 bases and J 0 bases, leaving 8 bases between the germline ends. This CDR3 is 13 amino acids long. CDR1 MNHEY and CDR2 SMNVEV come from the germline V gene (reference sequence). The CDR3: CASRTVMNTEAFF. CDR3 DNA: TGTGCCAGCAGAACAGTGATGAACACTGAAGCTTTCTTT.

The chain joins TRBV15 to TRBJ2-7, with D tentatively TRBD1 (6 bases). Trimming cost V 2 bases and J 0 bases, with 11 bases left between them. CDR1 LNHNV and CDR2 YYDKDF come from the germline V gene (reference sequence). The CDR3 is 15 residues long. CDR3 protein: CATSRQGSYSYEQYF. In DNA, the CDR3 is TGTGCCACCAGCAGACAGGGGAGTTACTCCTACGAGCAGTACTTC.

The chain uses TRBV5-1 and TRBJ2-1; D might be TRBD1 (5 bases). Germline CDR1 and CDR2: SGHRS and YFSETQ. The CDR3 is 15 amino acids. V was pared by 0 bases and J by 0 bases, with 7 bases between. In DNA, the CDR3 is TGCGCCAGCAGCTTGGCGGACATCTCCTACAATGAGCAGTTCTTC. Residues: CASSLADISYNEQFF.

This chain joins TRBV2 and TRBJ2-3; D may be TRBD1 (5 bases). The CDR3 spans 15 residues. Germline values: CDR1 SNHLY, CDR2 FYNNEI. V was clipped by 1 base and J by 0 bases, with 8 bases between them. This CDR3 is CASSEGAGSTDTQYF. The DNA of the CDR3 is TGTGCCAGCAGTGAAGGGGCAGGGAGCACAGATACGCAGTATTTT.

V gene TRBV27 combines with J gene TRBJ1-1; D ambiguous. Deletions cut 4 bases from V and 0 bases from J, with 21 bases between. The CDR3 covers 18 residues. Germline CDR1 is MNHEY and CDR2 is SMNVEV (reference sequence). In DNA, the CDR3 is TGTGCCAGCAGTTCAACAGACAAAACCCAACGACTGAACACTGAAGCTTTCTTT. This codes for CASSSTDKTQRLNTEAFF.

This clone was detected once. The chain combines TRBV6-5 with TRBJ1-2; a weak D match, TRBD1 (6 bases). The CDR3 extends over 15 amino acids. The germline V gene has CDR1 MNHEY and CDR2 SVGAGI. V was clipped by 6 bases and J by 0 bases, with 14 bases between them. The CDR3 region is CASSRRDKSNYGYTF. The CDR3, as DNA: TGTGCCAGCAGCCGTCGGGACAAATCTAACTATGGCTACACCTTC.

The V and J genes are TRBV5-1 and TRBJ2-3; D might be TRBD2 (5 bases). Trimming left V 2 bases short and J 3 bases short, with 22 bases between. The length of the CDR3 is 18 residues. Germline loops: CDR1 SGHRS, CDR2 YFSETQ. For the CDR3, the DNA is TGCGCCAGCAGCTTTGGAGTGCCCGGCACTAGGTTGACAGATACGCAGTATTTT. Protein product: CASSFGVPGTRLTDTQYF.